This T cell receptor (beta chain) came from a study of blood T cell repertoires in COVID-19. Background on the study: Acute and convalescent COVID-19 samples came from the United States, Italy and Spain.

Those enrolled, adults aged about 18 to 95 years, came from around 24 US areas. Original processing methods: Reference gene primer amplification gave nucleated cell count estimates. Clones were read by immunoSEQ multiplex PCR, and TCRdb kept only the in-frame ones, dropping some. That table is the source of V, J and clone size, and D and trimming were worked out from the DNA. This sample yields a few hundred thousand clones, of which approximately 91% are seen a single time; 9.5% belongs to the top ten. The CDR3 consists of 15 residues. The V gene's germline CDR1 is MNHNS and CDR2 SASEGT. V gave up 3 bases and J gave up 3 bases, with 12 bases separating them.

The sample consisted of PBMCs or T cells enriched from blood (not recorded which). The TCR was taken from a woman aged 40-49 years who had recovered from COVID-19. The rearrangement joins TRBV6-1 to TRBJ1-5; D possibly corresponds to TRBD1 (5 bases). In DNA, the CDR3 is TGTGCCAGCAGTGAGTGGGGACTGAACAATCAGCCCCAGCATTTT. It yields the protein CASSEWGLNNQPQHF.